This T cell receptor beta chain was retrieved from a study of CD8+ T cells in alopecia areata (dated by TCRdb to 2017 to 2018). Context from the whole study: Treated patients were enrolled in an open-label pilot trial of oral tofacitinib, 5 to 10 mg twice daily, for moderate-to-severe alopecia areata. Human TCRbeta sequencing covered scalp tissue and sorted CD4+ and CD8+ peripheral blood T cells from patchy and totalis/universalis alopecia areata patients and healthy controls. Biopsies were taken from tofacitinib-treated patients at baseline and at 4 and 24 weeks of treatment, and a later scalp biopsy was taken in several of the tofacitinib-treated patients. Tofacitinib was administered for 6 to 18 months, and 6 months of follow-up off drug were then conducted to assess delayed response and recurrence. Scalp clonality was compared across normal scalp (n=4), patchy alopecia areata scalp (n=8), and alopecia totalis/universalis scalp (n=8). RNA was obtained with the PAXgene miRNA kit for fixed scalp, the miRNeasy kit for PBMCs, and the RNeasy kit for mouse skin. immunoSEQ multiplex PCR using 35 Vbeta forward primers and 13 Jbeta reverse primers was used to amplify TCRbeta CDR3 regions. To study T cell clonal expansion in alopecia areata, the researchers applied high-throughput TCRbeta sequencing to both the C3H/HeJ mouse model and human patients. In treated patients, disease severity was measured using the SALT score, which gives the percentage of scalp surface area affected. The investigation overall reported the following: Many expanded lesional clones persisted in scalp and blood during tofacitinib treatment, which may partly explain relapse after stopping treatment. Shared TCR sequences between patients were less evident than in mice, which may be partly attributable to HLA diversity in the patient population. Unlike mouse skin, where gammadelta T cells dominate, normal human skin contains resident alphabeta T cells that get sequenced too, which complicates analysis of the scalp TCR repertoire. Tofacitinib significantly lowered scalp clonality and the number of expanded CD8+ clones among the top 100 scalp clones. Compared with normal scalp, lesional scalp had higher clonality and more expanded CD8+ clones, particularly in alopecia totalis/universalis, a pattern that suggests antigenic drive. Because the treated cohort was small and had just a single nonresponder, larger studies are needed to establish links between baseline CD8+ expansion and response.

The germline V gene yields SGHAT for CDR1 and FQNNGV for CDR2. From the cysteine up to the phenylalanine, the CDR3 has a length of 15 residues. Solely the CDR3 DNA is kept, with 45 bases framed from the first base. Worth noting for this clone: Its antigen target is currently unknown. One end of the junction is discordant with germline, which a read error may explain.

The receptor library was made with the immunoSEQ multiplex PCR assay. To provide template for TCR sequencing, every sample had RNA extracted and reverse transcribed into cDNA. SuperScript III was used to make first-strand cDNA, primed with a 2:1 mix of oligo-dT and random hexamers. A synthetic immune receptor repertoire was used to measure amplification bias, and any remaining bias was corrected computationally. The authors' analysis ran thus. Raw reads were preprocessed for error removal, and CDR3 was defined according to IMGT conventions as running from the conserved cysteine to phenylalanine. Clonality was calculated as 1 minus Shannon entropy normalized by log2 of the number of productive unique TCRs. CD4 or CD8 identity of scalp clones was inferred by cross-referencing scalp TCRbeta sequences with sorted blood CD4 and CD8 repertoires. TCRdb carries this immuneACCESS record with in-frame sequences only. Its versions omit some clonotypes, under half of them owing to an unresolved V gene in the studies checked, with the rest unexplained. V, J and clone size reflect that table, while D and trimming were determined from the DNA. The sample yields some 98,000 clones; 61% were counted once. The biggest ten clones account for 15% to 19% of the sample.

The time point label, as the study defines it: approximately 4 weeks on oral tofacitinib. According to the study, the label for this sample's treatment or condition signals: oral pan-JAK inhibitor, 5-10 mg twice daily. From alopecia areata patients, peripheral blood was collected along with lesional scalp punch biopsies. PBMCs were isolated by density centrifugation and stained for CD3, CD4 and CD8, after which CD4+ and CD8+ T cells were sorted on a FACSAria. The source of this sequence is a human donor with alopecia areata. Source: CD8+ T cells sorted from blood, taken at week 4, from a patient treated with tofacitinib. The chain is made from TRBV11-2 and TRBJ2-2; 9 bases in the junction line up with TRBD1. The CDR3 here reads CASSPDRGNTGELFF. The bases read TGCGCCAGCAGCCCGGACAGGGGGAACACCGGGGAGCTGTTTTTT.